The 14 T cell receptor beta chains below were found in one sample sequenced in a study of T cell responses to AZD1222 COVID-19 vaccine. Produced via immunoSEQ multiplex PCR; TCRdb's table is partial and in-frame only. The sample includes some 170,000 clones, roughly 92% of them seen just once. The specimen was peripheral blood, collected 28 days after the second AZD1222 dose. These receptors were obtained from an adult who received the AZD1222 COVID-19 vaccine.

The chain joins TRBV7-9 to TRBJ1-5; weak D call: TRBD1 (5 bases). This CDR3 has 16 amino acids. Germline-derived CDR1 and CDR2 are SEHNR and FQNEAQ (reference sequence). Trimming left V 2 bases short and J 3 bases short, with 14 bases between. The CDR3 bases are TGTGCCAGCAGCTTATCGCAGGGTGGGGACAATCAGCCCCAGCATTTT. As protein: CASSLSQGGDNQPQHF.

The gene calls are TRBV6-4 and TRBJ2-3; D not certain. Germline CDR1 is MRHNA and CDR2 is SNTAGT. V lost 4 bases and J lost 2, with 7 bases in between. This CDR3 comprises 13 residues. The CDR3 sequence: CASSGKTTDTQYF. CDR3 DNA sequence: TGTGCCAGCAGTGGGAAGACCACAGATACGCAGTATTTT.

The rearrangement links TRBV27 to TRBJ1-3; D gene ambiguous. CDR1 MNHEY and CDR2 SMNVEV come from the germline V gene (reference sequence). This CDR3 spans 15 amino acids. The V and J ends lost 0 bases and 3 bases respectively, with 9 bases between them. CDR3 residues: CASSLSGYGGNTIYF. DNA of the CDR3: TGTGCCAGCAGTTTATCAGGGTATGGTGGAAACACCATATATTTT.

V gene TRBV3-1 (or the pseudogene TRBV3-2) combines with J gene TRBJ2-3, with D perhaps given as TRBD1 or TRBD2 (5 bases each). Trimming removed 0 bases at V and 8 bases at J, with 12 bases between. This CDR3 spans 14 amino acids. In germline, CDR1 is LGHDT, CDR2 YNNKEL (reference sequence). Written as DNA, the CDR3 is TGTGCCAGCAGCCAAGATCCCGGGGCGGGTACGCAGTATTTT. Translating gives CASSQDPGAGTQYF.

The gene calls are TRBV10-2 and TRBJ1-1; no clear D gene. V lost 3 bases and J 6 bases, leaving 8 bases between the germline ends. Per the germline V gene, CDR1 is WSHSY and CDR2 is SAAADI. The CDR3 consists of 12 residues. The CDR3 nucleotides read TGCGCCAGCAGTGAAGTGCGGGCTGAAGCTTTCTTT. Translation: CASSEVRAEAFF.

The V and J genes are TRBV18 and TRBJ1-1; a possible D gene is TRBD1 (6 bases). The CDR3 has 14 residues. The V end lost 5 bases, the J end lost 2 bases, and 12 bases lay between the germline ends. Germline assignment: CDR1 KGHSH and CDR2 LQKENI. CDR3 amino acids: CASSTGPRNTEAFF. The CDR3 DNA sequence: TGTGCCAGCTCAACAGGGCCCCGAAACACTGAAGCTTTCTTT.

The V gene is TRBV6-5, the J gene TRBJ2-7; 7 nucleotides match TRBD1. V trimming: 4 bases; J trimming: 6 bases; junction bases outside the gene matches: 6. CDR1 is MNHEY, CDR2 SVGAGI, per germline. This CDR3 comprises 13 residues. This CDR3 is CASSLTGSGEQYF. For the CDR3, the DNA is TGTGCCAGCAGTTTGACAGGGTCGGGCGAGCAGTACTTC.

The chain links TRBV10-1 to TRBJ2-1; 9 positions agree with TRBD2. The junction had 4 bases not matched to a gene; V was cut back by 4 bases and J by 6 bases. The CDR3 extends over 14 amino acids. The germline V gene has CDR1 WNHNN and CDR2 SYGVQD (reference sequence). The CDR3 sequence is CASSASGRRNEQFF. The CDR3 DNA follows: TGCGCCAGCAGTGCCAGCGGGAGGCGCAATGAGCAGTTCTTC.

The rearrangement uses TRBV7-2 and TRBJ2-5, with TRBD2 identical over 7 bases. The germline V gene has CDR1 SGHTA and CDR2 FQGNSA. The trim removed 3 bases at V and 7 bases at J, leaving 11 bases unmatched. The CDR3 has 15 residues. In DNA form, the CDR3 reads TGTGCCAGCAGCTTGGGAGGGCCTATCACGGGGACCCAGTACTTC. It codes for CASSLGGPITGTQYF.

This rearrangement joins TRBV6-2 or TRBV6-3 to TRBJ1-1; D is unresolved. This CDR3 contains 13 residues. V dropped 0 bases and J dropped 3 bases, with 5 bases sitting between them. Per germline, CDR1 MNHEY and CDR2 SVGEGT. CDR3 DNA sequence: TGTGCCAGCAGTTACTCGGGATACACTGAAGCTTTCTTT. Residues: CASSYSGYTEAFF.

The rearrangement uses TRBV6-5 and TRBJ1-5; 7 bases agree with TRBD1. The CDR3 extends over 14 amino acids. The germline V gene encodes CDR1 MNHEY and CDR2 SVGAGI. Unmatched junction bases numbered 7, after V lost 8 bases and J lost 3 bases. The CDR3 region has the DNA TGTGCCAGCGTGACGGGACAGAACAATCAGCCCCAGCATTTT. This codes for CASVTGQNNQPQHF.

The V call is TRBV30, the J call TRBJ2-5; 8 bases match TRBD2. The J segment lost 4 bases and the V segment lost 2 bases, leaving 9 bases of the junction unmatched. Germline CDR1 and CDR2: GTSNPN and SVGIG (reference sequence). The CDR3 has 15 residues. The CDR3 spells CAWSTIRGGGETQYF. As DNA, the CDR3 is TGTGCCTGGAGTACAATCCGGGGGGGAGGAGAGACCCAGTACTTC.

For this clone: The identical CDR3 is also encoded by other nucleotide sequences in the sample. This chain joins TRBV12-5 and TRBJ2-5; D unclear. Germline-derived CDR1 and CDR2 are LGHNT and FRNRAP. The CDR3 totals 12 residues. V was trimmed by 0 bases and J by 4 bases, leaving 3 bases between them. CDR3 in DNA: TGTGCTAGTGGTTTGGTAGGAGAGACCCAGTACTTC. It codes for CASGLVGETQYF.

This rearrangement joins TRBV30 to TRBJ2-5; unclear D gene. V lost 2 bases and J 6 bases, leaving 10 bases between the germline ends. The germline V gene encodes CDR1 GTSNPN and CDR2 SVGIG (reference sequence). The CDR3 loop spans 12 amino acids. CDR3 coding DNA: TGTGCCTGGAGTCTGGGGATAAAGACCCAGTACTTC. Protein: CAWSLGIKTQYF.